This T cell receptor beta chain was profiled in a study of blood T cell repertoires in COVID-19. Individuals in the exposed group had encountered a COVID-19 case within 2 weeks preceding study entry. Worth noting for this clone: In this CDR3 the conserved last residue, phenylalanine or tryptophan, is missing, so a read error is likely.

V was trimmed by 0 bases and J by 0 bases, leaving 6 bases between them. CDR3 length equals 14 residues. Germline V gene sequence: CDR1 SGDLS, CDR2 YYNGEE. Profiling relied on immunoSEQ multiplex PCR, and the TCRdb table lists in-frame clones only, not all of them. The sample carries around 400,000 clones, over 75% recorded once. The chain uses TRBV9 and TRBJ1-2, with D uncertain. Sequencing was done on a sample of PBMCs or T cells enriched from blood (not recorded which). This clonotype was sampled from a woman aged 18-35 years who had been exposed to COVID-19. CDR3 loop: CASSVVEANYGYTL. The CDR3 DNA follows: TGTGCCAGCAGCGTAGTTGAGGCTAACTATGGCTACACCCTC.